This TCR beta chain was found in a study of blood T cell repertoires in COVID-19. The overall study: COVID-19 samples collected from the United States, Italy and Spain covered acute and convalescent phases. The cDNA or gDNA used as material had been derived from T cells, B-cell-depleted T cells, or PBMCs.

The authors' processing: Nucleated cell number was recorded as an estimate derived from reference gene primer amplification. Using immunoSEQ multiplex PCR, the repertoire was profiled, and TCRdb retains in-frame clones only, with some absent. That table furnishes V, J and clone size, whereas the DNA furnished D and trimming. The data contain around 100,000 clones, 88% of them singletons. This CDR3 region has 16 residues. Germline values: CDR1 MNHEY, CDR2 SVGAGI. The V and J ends lost 0 bases and 0 bases respectively, with 11 bases between them. The J gene is TRBJ1-1, the V gene TRBV6-5; a possible D gene is TRBD1 (5 bases). The TCR was taken from a woman between 65 and 79 years old who had recovered from COVID-19. The sample consisted of peripheral blood. CDR3 sequence (DNA): TGTGCCAGCAGTTACTCGCCCAGGGCCATGAACACTGAAGCTTTCTTT. Its protein product is CASSYSPRAMNTEAFF.